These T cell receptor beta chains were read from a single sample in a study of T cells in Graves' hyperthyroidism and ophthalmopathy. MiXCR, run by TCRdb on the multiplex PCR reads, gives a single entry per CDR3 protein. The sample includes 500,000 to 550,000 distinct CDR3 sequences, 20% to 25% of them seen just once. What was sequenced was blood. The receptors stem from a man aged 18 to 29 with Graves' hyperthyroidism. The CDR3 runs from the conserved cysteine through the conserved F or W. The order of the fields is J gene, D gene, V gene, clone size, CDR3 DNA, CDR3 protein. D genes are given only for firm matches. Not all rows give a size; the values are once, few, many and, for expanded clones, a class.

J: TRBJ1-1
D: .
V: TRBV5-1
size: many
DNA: TGCGCCAGCAGCCCCGGTGGGGCAGGGGACACTGAAGCTTTCTTT
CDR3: CASSPGGAGDTEAFF

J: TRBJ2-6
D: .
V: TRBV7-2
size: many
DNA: TGTGCCAGCAGCTTAGCGGGGGGTTATGGGGCCAACGTCCTGACTTTC
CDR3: CASSLAGGYGANVLTF

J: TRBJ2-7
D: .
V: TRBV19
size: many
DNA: TGTGCCAGTAGTGATGGGGGAACTCAATACGAGCAGTACTTC
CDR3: CASSDGGTQYEQYF

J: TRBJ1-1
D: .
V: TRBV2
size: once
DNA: TGTGCCAGCAGTGAACGGCATCGATTGTTCACTGAAGCTTTCTTT
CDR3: CASSERHRLFTEAFF

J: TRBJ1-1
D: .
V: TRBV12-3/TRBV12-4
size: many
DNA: TGTGCCAGCACCCTCTTGAGGGGCTCGGCGATGAACACTGAAGCTTTCTTT
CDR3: CASTLLRGSAMNTEAFF

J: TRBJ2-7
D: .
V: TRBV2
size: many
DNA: TGTGCCAGCAAGACGGACTCCTACGAGCAGTACTTC
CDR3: CASKTDSYEQYF

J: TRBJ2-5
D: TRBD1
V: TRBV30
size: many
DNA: TGTGCCTGGAGTGTACCGGGACAGGGGGAGACCCAGTACTTC
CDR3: CAWSVPGQGETQYF

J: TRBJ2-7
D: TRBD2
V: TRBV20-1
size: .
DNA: TGCAGTGCTAGCGGACTAGCGGGGTACGAGCAGTACTTC
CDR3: CSASGLAGYEQYF

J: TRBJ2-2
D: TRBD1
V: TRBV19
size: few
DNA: TGTGCCAGTTCACAGGGGCGGGTTTTCTCGAACACCGGGGAGCTGTTTTTT
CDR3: CASSQGRVFSNTGELFF

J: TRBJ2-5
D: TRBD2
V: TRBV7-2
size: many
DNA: TGTGCCAGCAGCTGGAGCATTGGGGAGGGGGAGACCCAGTACTTC
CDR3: CASSWSIGEGETQYF

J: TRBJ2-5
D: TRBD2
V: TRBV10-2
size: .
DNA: TGCGCCAGCAGCCAAGACCCTAGCGGGCCATCCCAAGAGACCCAGTACTTC
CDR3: CASSQDPSGPSQETQYF

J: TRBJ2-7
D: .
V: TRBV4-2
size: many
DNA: TGTGCCAGCAGCCCCTGGATAAGCTCCTACGAGCAGTACTTC
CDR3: CASSPWISSYEQYF

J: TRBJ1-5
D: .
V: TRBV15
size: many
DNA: TGTGCCACCAGTTCCCGACAATATCAGCCCCAGCATTTT
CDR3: CATSSRQYQPQHF

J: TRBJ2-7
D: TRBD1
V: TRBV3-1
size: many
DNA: TGTGCCAGCAGCTACGGACAGGGTACCTACGAGCAGTACTTC
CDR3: CASSYGQGTYEQYF

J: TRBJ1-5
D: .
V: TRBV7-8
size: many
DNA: TGTGCCAGCAGCTGGGGGGTCGAGGAGATAGAACCCCAGCATTTT
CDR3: CASSWGVEEIEPQHF

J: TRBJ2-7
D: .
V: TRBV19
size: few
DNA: TGTGCCAGTAGCCGACGGGACGGGGCCTACGAGCAGTACTTC
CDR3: CASSRRDGAYEQYF

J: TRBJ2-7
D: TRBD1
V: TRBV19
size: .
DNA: TGTGCCAGTAGGATGGACAGGGGAACCTACGAGCAGTACTTC
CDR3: CASRMDRGTYEQYF